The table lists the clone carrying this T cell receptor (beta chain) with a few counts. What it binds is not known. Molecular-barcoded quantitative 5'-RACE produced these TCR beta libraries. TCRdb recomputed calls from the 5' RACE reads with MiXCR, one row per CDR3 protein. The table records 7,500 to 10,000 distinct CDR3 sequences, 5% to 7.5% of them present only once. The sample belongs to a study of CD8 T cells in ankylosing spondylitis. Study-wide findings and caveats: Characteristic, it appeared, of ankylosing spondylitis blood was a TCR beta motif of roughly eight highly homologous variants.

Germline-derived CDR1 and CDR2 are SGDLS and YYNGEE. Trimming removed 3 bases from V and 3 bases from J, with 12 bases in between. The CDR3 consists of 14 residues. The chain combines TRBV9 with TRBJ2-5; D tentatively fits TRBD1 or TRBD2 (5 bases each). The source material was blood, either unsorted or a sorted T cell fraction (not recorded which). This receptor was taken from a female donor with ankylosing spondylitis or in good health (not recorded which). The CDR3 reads CASSGGGSEETQYF. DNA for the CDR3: TGTGCCAGCAGCGGGGGCGGGTCAGAAGAGACCCAGTACTTC.